This entry is about one T cell receptor (beta chain). Antigen: not known. The entry originates in a study of shared clonotypes between healthy human individuals. Whole-study findings and limits: Relative to clonotypes present in all four donors, those not shared had lower generation probabilities.

The V and J ends lost 9 bases and 2 bases, in that order; junction bases with no gene match: 4. Germline CDR1 is ENHRY and CDR2 is SYGVKD. The length of the CDR3 is 12 residues. Data came from immunoSEQ multiplex PCR; TCRdb stores just in-frame clones and leaves some out. Of some 2.4 million clones in the sample, more than 85% were seen once. Splitting of CD4+ cells produced CD45RA+ naive and CD45RA-negative memory subsets. The sample comprised naive CD4+ T cells from PBMCs. Specified subset: CD45RA+ positively selected. The TCR was taken from a man younger than 35 in good health. Some clones in this sample may be carry-over from other donors' samples. This sequence joins TRBV10-3 and TRBJ2-7; 7 positions agree with TRBD1. This CDR3 reads CAIRQGPYEQYF. For the CDR3, the DNA is TGTGCCATAAGACAGGGCCCCTACGAGCAGTACTTC.